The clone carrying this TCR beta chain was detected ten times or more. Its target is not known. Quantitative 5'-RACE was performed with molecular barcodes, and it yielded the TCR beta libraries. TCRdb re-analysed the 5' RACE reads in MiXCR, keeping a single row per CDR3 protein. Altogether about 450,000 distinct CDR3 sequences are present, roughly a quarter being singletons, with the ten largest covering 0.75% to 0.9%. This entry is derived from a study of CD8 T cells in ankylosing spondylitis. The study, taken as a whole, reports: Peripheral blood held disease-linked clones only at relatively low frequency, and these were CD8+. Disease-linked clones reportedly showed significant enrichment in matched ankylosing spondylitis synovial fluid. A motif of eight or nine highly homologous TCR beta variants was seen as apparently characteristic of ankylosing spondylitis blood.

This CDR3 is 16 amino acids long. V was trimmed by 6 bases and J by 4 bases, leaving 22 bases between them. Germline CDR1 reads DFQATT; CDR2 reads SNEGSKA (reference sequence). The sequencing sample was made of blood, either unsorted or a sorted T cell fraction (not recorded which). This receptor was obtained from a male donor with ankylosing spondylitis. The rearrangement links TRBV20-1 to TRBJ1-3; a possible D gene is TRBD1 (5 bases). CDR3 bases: TGCAGTGCCGCGTCGTCCTGGGACTCCGGAGGAAACACCATATATTTT. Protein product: CSAASSWDSGGNTIYF.